This T cell receptor (beta chain) derives from a study of blood T cell repertoires in COVID-19. Study summary: Spain, Italy and the United States supplied samples that represented acute and convalescent COVID-19. From T cells, B-cell-depleted T cells, or PBMCs came the material, which was cDNA or gDNA.

This CDR3 is 16 amino acids long. Germline CDR1 reads SNHLY; CDR2 reads FYNNEI. V was trimmed by 7 bases and J by 0 bases, leaving 16 bases between them. Original processing notes: Reference gene primer amplification yielded estimated nucleated cell counts. Profiling relied on immunoSEQ multiplex PCR, and the TCRdb table lists in-frame clones only, not all of them. For V, J and clone size, that table is used; D and trimming come from the DNA. The data show approximately 170,000 clones, 70% to 80% seen once. This chain connects TRBV2 to TRBJ1-3, with D possibly TRBD1 on 5 matching bases. The clonotype comes from a woman aged 45 to 65 with acute or convalescent COVID-19. Material: peripheral blood. The CDR3 here is CASNPTRVFSGNTIYF. The CDR3 DNA follows: TGTGCCAGCAATCCAACCAGGGTCTTCTCTGGAAACACCATATATTTT. Full variable domain (missing parts from reference TRBV2 and TRBJ1-3): EPEVTQTPSHQVTQMGQEVILRCVPISNHLYFYWYRQILGQKVEFLVSFYNNEISEKSEIFDDQFSVERPDGSNFTLKIRSTKLEDSAMYFCASNPTRVFSGNTIYFGEGSWLTVV.